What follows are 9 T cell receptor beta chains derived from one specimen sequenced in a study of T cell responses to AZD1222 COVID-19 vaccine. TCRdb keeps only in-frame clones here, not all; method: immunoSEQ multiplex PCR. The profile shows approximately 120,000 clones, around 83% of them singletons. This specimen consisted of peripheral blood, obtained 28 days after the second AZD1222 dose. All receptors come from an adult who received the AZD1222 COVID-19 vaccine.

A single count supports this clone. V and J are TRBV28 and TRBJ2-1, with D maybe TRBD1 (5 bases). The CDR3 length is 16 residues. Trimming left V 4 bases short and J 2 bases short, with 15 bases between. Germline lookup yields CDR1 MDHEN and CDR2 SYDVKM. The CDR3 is CASSSPLGAPYNEQFF. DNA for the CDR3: TGTGCCAGCAGTTCCCCTCTAGGGGCCCCCTACAATGAGCAGTTCTTC.

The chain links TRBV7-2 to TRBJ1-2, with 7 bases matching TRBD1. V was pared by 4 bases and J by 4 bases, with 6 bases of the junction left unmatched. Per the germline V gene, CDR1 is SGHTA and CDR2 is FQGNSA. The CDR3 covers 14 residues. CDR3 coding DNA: TGTGCCAGCAGCTCAACGACAGGGATCTATGGCTACACCTTC. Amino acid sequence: CASSSTTGIYGYTF.

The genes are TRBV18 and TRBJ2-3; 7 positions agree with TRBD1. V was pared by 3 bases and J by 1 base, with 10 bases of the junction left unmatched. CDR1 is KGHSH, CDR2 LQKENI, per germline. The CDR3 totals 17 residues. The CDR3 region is CASSPPRTGSGTDTQYF. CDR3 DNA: TGTGCCAGCTCACCCCCACGGACAGGCTCAGGCACAGATACGCAGTATTTT.

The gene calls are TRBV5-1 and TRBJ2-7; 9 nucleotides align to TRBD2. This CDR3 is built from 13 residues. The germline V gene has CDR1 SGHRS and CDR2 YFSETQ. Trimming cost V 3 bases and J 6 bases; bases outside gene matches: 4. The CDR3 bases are TGCGCCAGCAGCTGGACTAGCGATGGCGAGCAGTACTTC. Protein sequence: CASSWTSDGEQYF.

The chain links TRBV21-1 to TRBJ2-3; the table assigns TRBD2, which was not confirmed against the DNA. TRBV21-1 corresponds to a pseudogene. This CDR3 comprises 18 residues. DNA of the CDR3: TGTGCCAGCACCTTAAAGACTAGCGGGGGGCTGGTCGCAGATACGCAGTATTTT. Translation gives CASTLKTSGGLVADTQYF.

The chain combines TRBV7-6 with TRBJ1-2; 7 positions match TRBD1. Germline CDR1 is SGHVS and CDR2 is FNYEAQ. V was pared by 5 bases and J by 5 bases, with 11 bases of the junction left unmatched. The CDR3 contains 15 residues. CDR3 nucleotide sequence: TGTGCCAGCAGCCCCCGACAGGGCTTAGGGTATGGCTACACCTTC. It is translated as CASSPRQGLGYGYTF.

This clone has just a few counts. The CDR3 loop is CASSEISPPGELFF. In nucleotides, the CDR3 is TGTGCCAGCAGTGAAATCTCTCCCCCCGGGGAGCTGTTTTTT. This chain connects TRBV2 to TRBJ2-2, with unresolved D. CDR1 and CDR2 (germline): SNHLY, FYNNEI. V was pared by 2 bases and J by 6 bases, with 10 bases between. The CDR3 is made up of 14 amino acids.

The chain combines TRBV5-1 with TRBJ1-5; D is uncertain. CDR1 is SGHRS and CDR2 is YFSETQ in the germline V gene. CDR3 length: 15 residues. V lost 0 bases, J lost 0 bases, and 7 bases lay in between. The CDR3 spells CASSLDSSSNQPQHF. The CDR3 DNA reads TGCGCCAGCAGCTTGGACTCTTCTAGCAATCAGCCCCAGCATTTT.

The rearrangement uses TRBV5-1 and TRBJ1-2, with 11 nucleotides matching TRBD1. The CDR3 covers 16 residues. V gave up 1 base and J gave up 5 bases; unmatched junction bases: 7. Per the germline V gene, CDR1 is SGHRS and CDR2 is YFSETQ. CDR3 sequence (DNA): TGCGCCAGCAGCTTGACCCCCGGACAGGGGGCGTATGGCTACACCTTC. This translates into CASSLTPGQGAYGYTF.